What follows are 8 T cell receptor beta chains derived from one specimen sequenced in a study of blood T cells in healthy people across ages. A second PCR of 7 to 11 cycles used a sample-barcoded 5' primer and a J-beta primer mix. MiXCR, applied by TCRdb to the 5' RACE reads, yields one record per CDR3 protein. The table has some 750,000 distinct CDR3 sequences, about a fifth seen once. The sequenced sample consisted of blood. The source of these receptors is a man aged 70 or older in good health.

This clonotype was seen only a few times. The genes are TRBV10-3 and TRBJ2-1, with D perhaps TRBD2 (5 bases). The germline V and J ends were trimmed by 4 bases and 6 bases, with 16 bases remaining between them. Per the germline V gene, CDR1 is ENHRY and CDR2 is SYGVKD. This CDR3 contains 15 residues. The CDR3 DNA follows: TGTGCCATCAGTGCTGCTACTCTCGGAGGCAATGAGCAGTTCTTC. It specifies CAISAATLGGNEQFF.

This clonotype was seen only a few times. A read error may produce the germline difference seen at one junction end. V usage is TRBV5-1 and J usage is TRBJ2-5; no clear D. Germline values: CDR1 SGHRS, CDR2 YFSETQ. The CDR3 loop spans 12 amino acids. The CDR3 is CASSLERFTQIF. CDR3 sequence (DNA): TGCGCCAGCAGCTTGGAGAGATTTACCCAGATTTTC.

The CDR3 is CASSQEGQEFTDTQYF. The CDR3 DNA is TGCGCCAGCAGCCAAGAGGGACAGGAATTCACAGATACGCAGTATTTT. The chain employs TRBV4-1 and TRBJ2-3; TRBD1 aligns across 8 bases. V shed 0 bases, J shed 2 bases, and the junction held 4 bases outside the gene matches. Germline V gene sequence: CDR1 MGHRA, CDR2 YSYEKL. The CDR3 runs 16 residues.

J is TRBJ2-3 and V is TRBV11-2; D is undetermined. V gave up 2 bases and J gave up 3 bases, with 12 bases separating them. The CDR3 loop spans 15 amino acids. Germline assignment: CDR1 SGHAT and CDR2 FQNNGV. Here the CDR3 reads CASSLLFHQTDTQYF. The CDR3 DNA follows: TGTGCCAGCAGCTTATTATTCCACCAAACAGATACGCAGTATTTT.

The rearrangement links TRBV7-9 to TRBJ2-3, with 7 bases fitting TRBD2. Unmatched junction bases numbered 5, after V lost 1 base and J lost 4 bases. Germline V gene data show CDR1 as SEHNR and CDR2 as FQNEAQ (reference sequence). The CDR3 is 15 amino acids. The CDR3 DNA reads TGTGCCAGCAGCTTAGGCGGGAGTACCGCAGATACGCAGTATTTT. Residues: CASSLGGSTADTQYF.

The sample holds a few counts of this clonotype. The chain combines TRBV29-1 with TRBJ2-3; TRBD1 or TRBD2 may be the D gene (6 bases each). This CDR3 has 14 residues. The germline CDR1 and CDR2 sequences are SQVTM and ANQGSEA. V gave up 7 bases and J gave up 3 bases, with 17 bases separating them. The CDR3 DNA reads as TGCAGCGCTACGACAGGAGGGGAGACAGATACGCAGTATTTT. Translating gives CSATTGGETDTQYF.

At least ten counts were recorded for this clonotype. The gene calls are TRBV14 and TRBJ1-3, with D perhaps matching TRBD1 (5 bases). V lost 3 bases and J lost 8, with 17 bases in between. CDR1 and CDR2 (germline): SGHDN, FVKESK. The length of the CDR3 is 15 residues. CDR3 DNA sequence: TGTGCCAGCAGCCACGAGGGGATCACCGCCCACACCATATATTTT. This encodes CASSHEGITAHTIYF.

The chain employs TRBV7-6 and TRBJ2-3; D gene unclear. Trimming took 2 bases from V and 1 from J, leaving 16 bases between them. Germline-derived CDR1 and CDR2 are SGHVS and FNYEAQ. The CDR3 has 17 amino acids. In nucleotides, the CDR3 is TGTGCCAGCAGCTTAAGTGGTGTTGGCTCCCGCACAGATACGCAGTATTTT. Residues: CASSLSGVGSRTDTQYF.